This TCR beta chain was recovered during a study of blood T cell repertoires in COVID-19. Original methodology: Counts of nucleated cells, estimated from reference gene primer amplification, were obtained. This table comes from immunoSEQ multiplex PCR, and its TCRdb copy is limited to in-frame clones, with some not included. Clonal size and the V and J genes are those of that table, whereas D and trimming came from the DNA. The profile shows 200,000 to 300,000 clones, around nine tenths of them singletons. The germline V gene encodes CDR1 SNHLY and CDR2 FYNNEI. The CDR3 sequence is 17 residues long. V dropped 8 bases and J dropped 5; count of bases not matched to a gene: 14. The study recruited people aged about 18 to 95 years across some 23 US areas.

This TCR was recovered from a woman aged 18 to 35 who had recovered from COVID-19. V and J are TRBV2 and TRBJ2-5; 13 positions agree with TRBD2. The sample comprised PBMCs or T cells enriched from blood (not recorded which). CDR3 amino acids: CASGSTSGRALGETQYF. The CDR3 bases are TGTGCCAGCGGATCAACTAGCGGGAGGGCCCTCGGGGAGACCCAGTACTTC. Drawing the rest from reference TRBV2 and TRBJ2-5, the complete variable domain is EPEVTQTPSHQVTQMGQEVILRCVPISNHLYFYWYRQILGQKVEFLVSFYNNEISEKSEIFDDQFSVERPDGSNFTLKIRSTKLEDSAMYFCASGSTSGRALGETQYFGPGTRLLVL.